This paragraph reports one T cell receptor beta chain. The data stem from a study of T-cell reconstitution after alpha-beta-depleted transplantation in children. Germline CDR1 reads SGHVS; CDR2 reads FQNEAQ. This CDR3 spans 15 amino acids. With 5 bases clipped from V and 1 base from J, the junction kept 5 bases outside the gene matches. Preparation of the TCRbeta library involved a method that used unique molecular identifiers. MiXCR, run by TCRdb on the PCR reads, gives a single entry per CDR3 protein. The repertoire holds approximately 490,000 distinct CDR3 sequences, roughly a tenth seen once, with around 2% in the top ten.

Sequenced here: PBMCs, sampled before TCRalphabeta/CD19-depleted stem cell transplant. The chain links TRBV7-8 to TRBJ2-3; TRBD2 matches 8 bases. The clonotype originates from a child between 2 and 9 years old with inherited bone marrow failure, due to receive a stem cell transplant. In DNA, the CDR3 is TGTGCCAGCAGCGGTAGACTAGCGCGCACAGATACGCAGTATTTT. Encoded protein: CASSGRLARTDTQYF.